This TCR beta chain was observed in a study of identical twins' blood T cells. Study outcomes and limitations: Out-of-frame TCRbeta clonotypes reportedly had markedly more similar V usage in twins than unrelated donors.

In the authors' workflow: Each library had roughly 2 to 4 million CDR3 reads and about 95,000 to nearly 550,000 clonotypes. TCRdb ran MiXCR on the 5' RACE reads and lists one entry per CDR3 protein. TCRdb, rather than the study authors, made the V and J calls. This sample carries roughly 380,000 distinct CDR3 sequences, roughly 30% of them seen once, and the ten largest clones take roughly 5.5%. This CDR3 spans 14 amino acids. CDR1 SGHNT and CDR2 YYREEE come from the germline V gene (reference sequence). V was clipped by 0 bases and J by 8 bases, with 14 bases between them. In regard to this clonotype: Its specificity is unknown.

The sample comprised PBMCs. The chain combines TRBV5-4 with TRBJ1-1, with D perhaps matching TRBD1 (5 bases). This TCR was recovered from a woman aged 18-55 years in good health. CDR3 in DNA: TGTGCCAGCAGCTTGGACGTCCAGGGTAAAGAAGCTTTCTTT. It yields the protein CASSLDVQGKEAFF.